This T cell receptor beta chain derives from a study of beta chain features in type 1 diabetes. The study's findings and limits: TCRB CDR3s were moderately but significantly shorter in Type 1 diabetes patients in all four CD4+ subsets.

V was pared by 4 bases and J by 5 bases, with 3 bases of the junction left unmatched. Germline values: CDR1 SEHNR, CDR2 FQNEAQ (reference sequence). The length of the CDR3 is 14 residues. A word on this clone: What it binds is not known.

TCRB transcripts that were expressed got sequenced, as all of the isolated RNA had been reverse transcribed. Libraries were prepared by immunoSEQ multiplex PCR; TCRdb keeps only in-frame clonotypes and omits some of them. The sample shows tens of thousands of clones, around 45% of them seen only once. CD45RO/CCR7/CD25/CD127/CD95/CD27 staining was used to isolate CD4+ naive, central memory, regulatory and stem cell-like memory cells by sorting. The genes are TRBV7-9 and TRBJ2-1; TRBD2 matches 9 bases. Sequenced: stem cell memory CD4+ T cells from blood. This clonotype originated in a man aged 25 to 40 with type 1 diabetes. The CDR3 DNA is TGTGCCAGCAGCTCAGTAGCGGGAGACAATGAGCAGTTCTTC. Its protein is CASSSVAGDNEQFF.